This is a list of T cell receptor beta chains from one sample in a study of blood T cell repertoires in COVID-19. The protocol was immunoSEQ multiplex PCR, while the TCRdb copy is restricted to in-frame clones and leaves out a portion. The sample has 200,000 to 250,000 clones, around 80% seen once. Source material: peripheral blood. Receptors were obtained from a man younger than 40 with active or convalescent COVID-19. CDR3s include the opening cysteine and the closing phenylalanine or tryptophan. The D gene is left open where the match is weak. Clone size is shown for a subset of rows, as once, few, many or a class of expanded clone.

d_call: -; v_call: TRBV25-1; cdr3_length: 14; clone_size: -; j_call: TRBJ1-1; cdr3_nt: TGTGCCAGCAGTGAAGGGCAATGGGCCACTGAAGCTTTCTTT; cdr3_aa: CASSEGQWATEAFF
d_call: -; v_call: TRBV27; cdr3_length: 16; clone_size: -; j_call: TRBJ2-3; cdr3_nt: TGTGCCAGCAGTTTATCTTTGGGTGGAGGCACAGATACGCAGTATTTT; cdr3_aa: CASSLSLGGGTDTQYF
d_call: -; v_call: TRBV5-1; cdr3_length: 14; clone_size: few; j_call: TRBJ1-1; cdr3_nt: TGCGCCAGCAGCTTAGCTGGGGCCAACACTGAAGCTTTCTTT; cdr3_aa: CASSLAGANTEAFF
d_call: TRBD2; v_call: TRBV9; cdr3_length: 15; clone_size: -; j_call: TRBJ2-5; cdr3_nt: TGTGCCAGCAGCGTAGGTGCGGGAGGGACGGAGACCCAGTACTTC; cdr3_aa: CASSVGAGGTETQYF
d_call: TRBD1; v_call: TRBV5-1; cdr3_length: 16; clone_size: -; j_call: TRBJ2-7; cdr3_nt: TGCGCCAGCAGCTTGGCCTGGGGACAGGGAACCTACGAGCAGTACTTC; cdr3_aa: CASSLAWGQGTYEQYF
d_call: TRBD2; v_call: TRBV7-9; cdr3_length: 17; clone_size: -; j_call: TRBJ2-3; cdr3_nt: TGTGCCAGCAGTCTCGCCGGGACTAGCGGGAGCACAGATACGCAGTATTTT; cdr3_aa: CASSLAGTSGSTDTQYF
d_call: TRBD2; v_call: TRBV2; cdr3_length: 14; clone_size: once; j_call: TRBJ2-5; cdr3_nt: TGTGCCAGCAGTGGACTAGCGGGGCAAGAGACCCAGTACTTC; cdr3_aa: CASSGLAGQETQYF
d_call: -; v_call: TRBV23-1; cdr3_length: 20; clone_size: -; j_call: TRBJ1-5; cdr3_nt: TGCGCCAGCAGTCAATGGTCATTTCCGGGAAGGTGGTTTAGCAATCAGCCCCAGCATTTT; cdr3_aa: CASSQWSFPGRWFSNQPQHF
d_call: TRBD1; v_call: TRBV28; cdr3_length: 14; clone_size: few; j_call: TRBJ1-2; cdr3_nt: TGTGCCAGCAGTCCACAGGGGCCTAACTATGGCTACACCTTC; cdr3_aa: CASSPQGPNYGYTF
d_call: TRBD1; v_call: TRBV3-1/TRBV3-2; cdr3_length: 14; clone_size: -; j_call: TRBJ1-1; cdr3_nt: TGTGCCAGCAGCCAACAGGGGGCATACGCTGAAGCTTTCTTT; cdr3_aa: CASSQQGAYAEAFF
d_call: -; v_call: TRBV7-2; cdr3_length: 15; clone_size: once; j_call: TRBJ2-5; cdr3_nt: TGTGCCAGCAGCCCGCCGGTAGCCGGACAAGAGACCCAGTACTTC; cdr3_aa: CASSPPVAGQETQYF